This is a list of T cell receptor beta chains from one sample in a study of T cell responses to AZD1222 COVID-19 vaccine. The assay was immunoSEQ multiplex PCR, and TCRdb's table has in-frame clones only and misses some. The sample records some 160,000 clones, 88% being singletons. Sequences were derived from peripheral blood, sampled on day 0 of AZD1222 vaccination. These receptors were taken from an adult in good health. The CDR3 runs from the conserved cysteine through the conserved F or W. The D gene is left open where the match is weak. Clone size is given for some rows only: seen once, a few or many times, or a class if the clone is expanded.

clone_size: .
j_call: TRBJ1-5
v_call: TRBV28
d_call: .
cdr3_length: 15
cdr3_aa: CASSTPGTMNQPQHF
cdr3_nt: TGTGCCAGCAGTACCCCCGGGACGATGAATCAGCCCCAGCATTTT

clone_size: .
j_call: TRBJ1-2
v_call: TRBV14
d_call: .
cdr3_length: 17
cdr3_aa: CASSQDLGRQPNYGYTF
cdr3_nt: TGTGCCAGCAGCCAAGATCTAGGCAGGCAACCTAACTATGGCTACACCTTC

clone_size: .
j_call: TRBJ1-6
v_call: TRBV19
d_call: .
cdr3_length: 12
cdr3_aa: CASSSISGPLHF
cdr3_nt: TGTGCCAGTAGTTCCATCTCTGGACCCCTCCACTTT

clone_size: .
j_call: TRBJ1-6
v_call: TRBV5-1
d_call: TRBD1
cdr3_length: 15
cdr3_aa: CASSLWGQPNSPLHF
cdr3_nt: TGCGCCAGCAGCTTGTGGGGACAGCCCAATTCACCCCTCCACTTT

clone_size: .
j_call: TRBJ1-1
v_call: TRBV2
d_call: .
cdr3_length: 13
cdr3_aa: CASSSQVNTEAFF
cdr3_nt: TGTGCCAGCAGTTCACAGGTGAACACTGAAGCTTTCTTT

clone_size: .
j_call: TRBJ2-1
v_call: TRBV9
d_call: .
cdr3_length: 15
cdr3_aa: CASSVVGDSYNEQFF
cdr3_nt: TGTGCCAGCAGCGTAGTAGGGGATTCCTACAATGAGCAGTTCTTC

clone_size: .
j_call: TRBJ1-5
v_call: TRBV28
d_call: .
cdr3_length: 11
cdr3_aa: CASTHREPQHF
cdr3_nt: TGTGCCAGCACCCACCGGGAGCCCCAGCATTTT

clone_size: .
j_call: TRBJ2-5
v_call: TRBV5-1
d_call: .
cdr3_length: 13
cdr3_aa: CASRPMGRETQYF
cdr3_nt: TGCGCCAGCAGACCTATGGGTCGGGAGACCCAGTACTTC

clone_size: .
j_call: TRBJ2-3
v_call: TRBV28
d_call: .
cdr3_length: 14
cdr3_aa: CASTPGESTDTQYF
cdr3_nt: TGTGCCAGCACCCCGGGTGAAAGCACAGATACGCAGTATTTT

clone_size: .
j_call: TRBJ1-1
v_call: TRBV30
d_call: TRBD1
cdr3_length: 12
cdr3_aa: CAWSRQGASAFF
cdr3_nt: TGTGCCTGGAGCCGACAGGGTGCCTCGGCTTTCTTT

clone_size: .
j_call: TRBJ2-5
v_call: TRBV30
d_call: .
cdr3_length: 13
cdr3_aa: CAWRWGGAETQYF
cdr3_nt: TGTGCCTGGAGATGGGGGGGCGCGGAGACCCAGTACTTC

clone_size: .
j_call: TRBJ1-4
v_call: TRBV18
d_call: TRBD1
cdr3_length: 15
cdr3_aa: CASSPPGTVREKLFF
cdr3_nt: TGTGCCAGCTCACCACCCGGGACAGTTAGGGAAAAACTGTTTTTT

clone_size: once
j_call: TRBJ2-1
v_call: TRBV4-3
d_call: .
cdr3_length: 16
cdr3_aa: CASSQDFVGGNNEQFF
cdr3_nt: TGCGCCAGCAGCCAAGATTTTGTTGGAGGGAACAATGAGCAGTTCTTC

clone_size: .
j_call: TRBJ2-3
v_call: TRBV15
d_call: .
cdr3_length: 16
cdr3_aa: CATSAQGLSWADTQYF
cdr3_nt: TGTGCCACCAGCGCCCAGGGCTTAAGTTGGGCAGATACGCAGTATTTT

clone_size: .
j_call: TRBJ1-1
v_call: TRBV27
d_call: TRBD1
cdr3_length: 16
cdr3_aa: CASSQTGGYLGTEAFF
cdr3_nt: TGTGCCAGCAGCCAGACAGGGGGCTATTTGGGTACTGAAGCTTTCTTT

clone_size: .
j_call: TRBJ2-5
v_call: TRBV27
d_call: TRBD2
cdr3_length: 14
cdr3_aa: CASSLAGGRETQYF
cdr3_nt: TGTGCCAGCAGTTTAGCGGGGGGTCGCGAGACCCAGTACTTC

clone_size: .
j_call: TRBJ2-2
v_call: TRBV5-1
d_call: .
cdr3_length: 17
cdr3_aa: CASSLGLNFPNTGELFF
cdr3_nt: TGCGCCAGCAGCTTGGGACTGAACTTCCCAAACACCGGGGAGCTGTTTTTT

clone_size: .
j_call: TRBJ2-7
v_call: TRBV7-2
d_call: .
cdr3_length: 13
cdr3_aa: CASSLSRGYEQYF
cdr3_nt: TGTGCCAGCAGCTTATCCAGGGGCTACGAGCAGTACTTC

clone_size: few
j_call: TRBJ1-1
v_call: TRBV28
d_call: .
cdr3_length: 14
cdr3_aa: CASTQQAPNTEAFF
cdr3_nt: TGTGCCAGCACCCAGCAGGCTCCGAACACTGAAGCTTTCTTT

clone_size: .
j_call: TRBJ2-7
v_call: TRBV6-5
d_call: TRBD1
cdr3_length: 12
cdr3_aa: CASRQGTYEQYF
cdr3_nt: TGTGCCAGCAGACAGGGGACCTACGAGCAGTACTTC

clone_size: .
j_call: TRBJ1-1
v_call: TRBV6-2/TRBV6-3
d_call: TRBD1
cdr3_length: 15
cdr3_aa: CASSWDRDLNTEAFF
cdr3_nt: TGTGCCAGCAGTTGGGACAGGGACCTTAACACTGAAGCTTTCTTT

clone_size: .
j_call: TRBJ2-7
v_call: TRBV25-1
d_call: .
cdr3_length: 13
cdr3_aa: CASSRTGSYEQYF
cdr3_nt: TGTGCCAGCAGTAGGACGGGATCCTACGAGCAGTACTTC

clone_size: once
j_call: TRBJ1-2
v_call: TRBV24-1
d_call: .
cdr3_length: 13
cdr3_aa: CATSAGEGHGYTF
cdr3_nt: TGTGCCACCAGTGCGGGGGAGGGACATGGCTACACCTTC

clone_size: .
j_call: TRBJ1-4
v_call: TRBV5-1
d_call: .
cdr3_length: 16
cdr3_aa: CASSLAAGSTNEKLFF
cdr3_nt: TGCGCCAGCAGCTTGGCGGCCGGTTCAACTAATGAAAAACTGTTTTTT

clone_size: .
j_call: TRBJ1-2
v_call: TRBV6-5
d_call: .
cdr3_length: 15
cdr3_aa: CASEGRGRDNYGYTF
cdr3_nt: TGTGCCAGCGAGGGCAGGGGAAGGGATAACTATGGCTACACCTTC

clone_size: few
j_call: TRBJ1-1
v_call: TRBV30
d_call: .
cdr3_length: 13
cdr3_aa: CAWRNEMNTEAFF
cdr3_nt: TGTGCCTGGAGAAACGAAATGAACACTGAAGCTTTCTTT

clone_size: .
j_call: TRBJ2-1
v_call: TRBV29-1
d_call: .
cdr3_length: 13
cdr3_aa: CSVDRSSYNEQFF
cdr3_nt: TGCAGCGTTGACAGGTCCTCCTACAATGAGCAGTTCTTC

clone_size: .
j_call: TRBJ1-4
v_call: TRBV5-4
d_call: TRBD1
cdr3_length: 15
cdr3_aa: CASSLKGQGAGKLFF
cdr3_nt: TGTGCCAGCAGCTTGAAGGGACAGGGGGCAGGGAAACTGTTTTTT

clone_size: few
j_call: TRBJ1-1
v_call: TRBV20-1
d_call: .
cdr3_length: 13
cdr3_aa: CSASSQMNTEAFF
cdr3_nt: TGCAGTGCTAGTTCCCAGATGAACACTGAAGCTTTCTTT

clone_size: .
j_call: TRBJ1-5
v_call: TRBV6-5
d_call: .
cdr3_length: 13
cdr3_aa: CASSSGFNQPQHF
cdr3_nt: TGTGCCAGCAGTTCAGGGTTCAATCAGCCCCAGCATTTT

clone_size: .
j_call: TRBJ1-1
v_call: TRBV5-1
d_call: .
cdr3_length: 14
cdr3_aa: CASSLAAMNTEAFF
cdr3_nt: TGCGCCAGCAGCTTGGCAGCAATGAACACTGAAGCTTTCTTT

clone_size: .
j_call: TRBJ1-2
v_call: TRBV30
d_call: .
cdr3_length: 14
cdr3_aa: CAWSGFRGNGGYTF
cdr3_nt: TGTGCCTGGAGTGGTTTTAGGGGGAACGGGGGCTACACCTTC

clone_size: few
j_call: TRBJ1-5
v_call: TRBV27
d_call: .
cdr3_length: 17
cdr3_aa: CASSPWARPAGNQPQHF
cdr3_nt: TGTGCCAGCAGTCCTTGGGCCCGCCCCGCGGGCAATCAGCCCCAGCATTTT

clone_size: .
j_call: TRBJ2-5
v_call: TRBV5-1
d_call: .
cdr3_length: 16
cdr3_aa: CASSLEGLQYQETQYF
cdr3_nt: TGCGCCAGCAGCTTGGAGGGACTTCAGTACCAAGAGACCCAGTACTTC

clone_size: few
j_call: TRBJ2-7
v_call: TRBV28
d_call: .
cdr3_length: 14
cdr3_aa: CASGLPGANYEQYF
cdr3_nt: TGTGCCAGCGGTCTCCCGGGGGCCAACTACGAGCAGTACTTC

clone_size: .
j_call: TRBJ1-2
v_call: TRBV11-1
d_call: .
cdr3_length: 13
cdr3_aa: CASSFGTNYGYTF
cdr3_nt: TGTGCCAGCAGCTTCGGGACGAACTATGGCTACACCTTC

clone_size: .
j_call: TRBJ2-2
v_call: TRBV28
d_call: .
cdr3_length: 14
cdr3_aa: CASSFSLNTGELFF
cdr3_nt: TGTGCCAGCAGTTTTTCACTGAACACCGGGGAGCTGTTTTTT

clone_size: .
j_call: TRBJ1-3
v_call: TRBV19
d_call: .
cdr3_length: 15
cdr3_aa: CASSIIEGSGNTIYF
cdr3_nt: TGTGCCAGTAGTATAATTGAGGGATCTGGAAACACCATATATTTT

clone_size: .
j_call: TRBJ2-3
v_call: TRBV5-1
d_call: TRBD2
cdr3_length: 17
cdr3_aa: CASSGREVAGGTDTQYF
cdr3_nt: TGCGCCAGCAGCGGGAGGGAGGTAGCGGGAGGCACAGATACGCAGTATTTT

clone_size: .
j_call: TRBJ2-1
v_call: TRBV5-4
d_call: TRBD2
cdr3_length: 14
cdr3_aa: CASSLSSGGSEQFF
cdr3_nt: TGTGCCAGCAGCTTGAGTAGCGGGGGGAGCGAGCAGTTCTTC

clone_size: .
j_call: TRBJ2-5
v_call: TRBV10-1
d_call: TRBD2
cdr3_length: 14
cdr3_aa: CASSESLAGETQYF
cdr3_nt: TGCGCCAGCAGTGAGTCCCTAGCGGGAGAGACCCAGTACTTC

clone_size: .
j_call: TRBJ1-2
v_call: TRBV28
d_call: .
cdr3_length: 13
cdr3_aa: CASVEGGNYGYTF
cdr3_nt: TGTGCCAGCGTTGAAGGGGGTAACTATGGCTACACCTTC

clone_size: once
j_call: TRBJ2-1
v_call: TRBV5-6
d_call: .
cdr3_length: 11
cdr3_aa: CASTLEVEQFF
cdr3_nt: TGTGCCAGCACTCTAGAAGTAGAGCAGTTCTTC

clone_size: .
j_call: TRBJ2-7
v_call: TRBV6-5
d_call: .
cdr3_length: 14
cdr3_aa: CASRRTRRIYEQYF
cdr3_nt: TGTGCCAGCAGACGGACAAGACGAATCTACGAGCAGTACTTC

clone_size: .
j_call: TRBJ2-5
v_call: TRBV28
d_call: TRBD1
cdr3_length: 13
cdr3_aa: CASSLGTEKTQYF
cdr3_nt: TGTGCCAGCAGTCTAGGGACAGAGAAGACCCAGTACTTC

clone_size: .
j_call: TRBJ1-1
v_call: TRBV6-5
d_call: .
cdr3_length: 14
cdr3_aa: CASRARSDLGEAFF
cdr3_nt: TGTGCCAGCAGGGCCCGGAGCGACCTAGGGGAAGCTTTCTTT

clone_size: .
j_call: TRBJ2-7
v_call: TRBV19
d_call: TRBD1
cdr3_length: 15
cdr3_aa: CASSTLGQVSYEQYF
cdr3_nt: TGTGCCAGTAGTACCCTGGGACAGGTCTCCTACGAGCAGTACTTC

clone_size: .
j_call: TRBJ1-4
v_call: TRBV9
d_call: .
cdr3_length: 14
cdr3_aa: CASSVGGGNEKLFF
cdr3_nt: TGTGCCAGCAGCGTAGGAGGGGGTAATGAAAAACTGTTTTTT

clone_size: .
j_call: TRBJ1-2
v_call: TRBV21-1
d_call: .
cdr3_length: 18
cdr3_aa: CASTGQDDRGRINYGYTF
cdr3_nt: TGTGCCAGCACCGGACAGGATGACAGGGGCCGAATTAACTATGGCTACACCTTC

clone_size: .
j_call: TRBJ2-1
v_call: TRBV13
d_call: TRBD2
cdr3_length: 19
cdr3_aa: CASSPGLAEPNVSYNEQFF
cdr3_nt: TGTGCCAGCAGCCCGGGGCTAGCGGAACCTAATGTCTCCTACAATGAGCAGTTCTTC

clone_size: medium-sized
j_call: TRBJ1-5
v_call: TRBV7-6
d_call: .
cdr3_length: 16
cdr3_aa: CASSLSAGTSNQPQHF
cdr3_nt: TGTGCCAGCAGCCTGAGTGCAGGGACAAGCAATCAGCCCCAGCATTTT

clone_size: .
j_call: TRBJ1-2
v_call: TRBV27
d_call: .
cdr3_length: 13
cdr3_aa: CASSLSPAYGYTF
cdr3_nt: TGTGCCAGCAGTTTATCGCCAGCCTATGGCTACACCTTC